The sequence of this T cell receptor beta chain was determined in a study of human T cells and chemical hapten exposure. Overall study context: The study patch tested 0.01% DPC on the upper back and read results at 6 days.

In TCRdb, the RACE reads were re-called with MiXCR into one record per CDR3 protein. The data hold more than 300,000 distinct CDR3 sequences, with 5% to 6.5% observed a single time. Findings of the study overall: Among expanded TCRs, significantly more large CDR3 similarity clusters formed than among controls. Donors in the study had alopecia, meaning their immune response may differ from healthy people's.

Per the germline V gene, CDR1 is MNHEY and CDR2 is SVGAGI. The V end was cut by 2 bases, the J end by 0 bases, with 13 bases between. The CDR3 contains 16 residues. Points on this clonotype: The antigen is unknown.

This sample's time point: pre-sensitization, week 0. Treatment noted: therapeutic diphenylcyclopropenone sensitization with weekly scalp DPC. The study drew its donors from alopecia patients who were 18 to 70 years old and suitable for DPC. The source was whole blood, collected in connection with sensitization to the hapten diphenylcyclopropenone (DPC). The clonotype originates from a woman younger than 30 with alopecia areata. Some clones in this sample may be carry-over from other donors' samples. The chain links TRBV6-5 to TRBJ1-1, with D perhaps TRBD1 (6 bases). Here the CDR3 reads CASSYAGATMNTEAFF. The CDR3 DNA reads TGTGCCAGCAGTTACGCGGGGGCCACTATGAACACTGAAGCTTTCTTT.